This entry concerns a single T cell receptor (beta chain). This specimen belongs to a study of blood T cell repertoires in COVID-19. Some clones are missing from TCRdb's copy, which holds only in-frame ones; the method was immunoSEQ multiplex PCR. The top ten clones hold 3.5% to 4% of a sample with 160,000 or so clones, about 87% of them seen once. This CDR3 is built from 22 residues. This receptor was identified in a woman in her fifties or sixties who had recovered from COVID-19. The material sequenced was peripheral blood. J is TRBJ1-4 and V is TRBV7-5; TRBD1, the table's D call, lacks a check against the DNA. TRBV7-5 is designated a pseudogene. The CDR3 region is CARSLTGRRVRSPRPTNEKLFF. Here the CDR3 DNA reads TGTGCCAGAAGCTTGACAGGGCGGCGGGTTCGGAGTCCCCGTCCAACTAATGAAAAACTGTTTTTT.